This is a list of T cell receptor beta chains from one sample in a study of technical replicates of blood from a few donors. Sequenced by immunoSEQ multiplex PCR; TCRdb stores in-frame clones only, minus some. The sample shows about 50,000 clones, more than 95% of them seen only once. The material sequenced was T cells isolated from PBMCs. The receptors originated from a human donor in good health. Each CDR3 is given with its conserved first and last residue. D genes are given only for firm matches. The size of a clone is reported for some rows only, either as once, few or many, or as a class for expanded clones.

cdr3_nt: TGCGCCAGCAGCCAAGATTTCGAGAAGGAGACCCAGTACTTC
cdr3_aa: CASSQDFEKETQYF
j_call: TRBJ2-5
v_call: TRBV4-1
d_call: .
clone_size: .
cdr3_length: 14

cdr3_nt: TGCAGCGTTGAAACGGACAGAGAGCAGTACTTC
cdr3_aa: CSVETDREQYF
j_call: TRBJ2-7
v_call: TRBV29-1
d_call: .
clone_size: .
cdr3_length: 11

cdr3_nt: TGTGCCAGCAGTTTAGCGGGAGAAGACTACGAGCAGTACTTC
cdr3_aa: CASSLAGEDYEQYF
j_call: TRBJ2-7
v_call: TRBV27
d_call: TRBD2
clone_size: .
cdr3_length: 14

cdr3_nt: TGTGCCAGCCACTCTGGAAACACCATATATTTT
cdr3_aa: CASHSGNTIYF
j_call: TRBJ1-3
v_call: TRBV11-2
d_call: .
clone_size: once
cdr3_length: 11

cdr3_nt: TGTGCCAGCACCTCGGCACAGTATACGCAGTATTTT
cdr3_aa: CASTSAQYTQYF
j_call: TRBJ2-3
v_call: TRBV7-9
d_call: .
clone_size: .
cdr3_length: 12

cdr3_nt: TGCAGCGTTGGGGCGCAGGGCAGCACAGATACGCAGTATTTT
cdr3_aa: CSVGAQGSTDTQYF
j_call: TRBJ2-3
v_call: TRBV29-1
d_call: .
clone_size: .
cdr3_length: 14

cdr3_nt: TGTGCCAGCAGCCAAGTGGCTAGCGCGCCTGGGGATGAGCAGTTCTTC
cdr3_aa: CASSQVASAPGDEQFF
j_call: TRBJ2-1
v_call: TRBV4-2
d_call: .
clone_size: .
cdr3_length: 16

cdr3_nt: TGTGCCAGCAGCTTGGCAGACAGGGAGATAATTGAGCAGTATTTT
cdr3_aa: CASSLADREIIEQYF
j_call: TRBJ2-3
v_call: TRBV5-6
d_call: TRBD1
clone_size: .
cdr3_length: 15

cdr3_nt: TGTGCCAGCAGCCTTCTAGCTGGGACCTACAATGAGCAGTTCTTC
cdr3_aa: CASSLLAGTYNEQFF
j_call: TRBJ2-1
v_call: TRBV4-2
d_call: .
clone_size: .
cdr3_length: 15

cdr3_nt: TGTGCCAGCACCGCAGGGTTGGGCACTGAAGCTTTCTTT
cdr3_aa: CASTAGLGTEAFF
j_call: TRBJ1-1
v_call: TRBV6-4
d_call: .
clone_size: .
cdr3_length: 13

cdr3_nt: TGTGCCAGCAGCGCCGGGACGGGGGCTGAAGCTTTCTTT
cdr3_aa: CASSAGTGAEAFF
j_call: TRBJ1-1
v_call: TRBV9
d_call: .
clone_size: .
cdr3_length: 13

cdr3_nt: TGTGCCAGCAGCTCGACAGGGGCAAAGGAAACTGAAGCTTTCTTT
cdr3_aa: CASSSTGAKETEAFF
j_call: TRBJ1-1
v_call: TRBV9
d_call: TRBD1
clone_size: .
cdr3_length: 15

cdr3_nt: TGTGCCAGCAGCTTTAGCGGGAGCACAGATACGCAGTATTTT
cdr3_aa: CASSFSGSTDTQYF
j_call: TRBJ2-3
v_call: TRBV7-3
d_call: TRBD2
clone_size: .
cdr3_length: 14

cdr3_nt: TGCGCCAGCAGCCAAGGCCAACTTACCTCTGGGGCCAACGTCCTGACTTTC
cdr3_aa: CASSQGQLTSGANVLTF
j_call: TRBJ2-6
v_call: TRBV4-1
d_call: .
clone_size: .
cdr3_length: 17

cdr3_nt: TGTGCCACCAGCAGAGCGGGACAACAAGAGACCCAGTACTTC
cdr3_aa: CATSRAGQQETQYF
j_call: TRBJ2-5
v_call: TRBV15
d_call: .
clone_size: .
cdr3_length: 14

cdr3_nt: TGTGCCTGGAGTGGACAGGGTGAAAAACTGTTTTTT
cdr3_aa: CAWSGQGEKLFF
j_call: TRBJ1-4
v_call: TRBV30
d_call: TRBD1
clone_size: .
cdr3_length: 12

cdr3_nt: TGTGCCAGCAGCGTCGCGGGACAGTCCTACAATGAGCAGTTCTTC
cdr3_aa: CASSVAGQSYNEQFF
j_call: TRBJ2-1
v_call: TRBV9
d_call: .
clone_size: .
cdr3_length: 15

cdr3_nt: TGTGCCAGCAGCCGAGGTGGACAGGGGGCAAACTATGGCTACACCTTC
cdr3_aa: CASSRGGQGANYGYTF
j_call: TRBJ1-2
v_call: TRBV7-2
d_call: TRBD1
clone_size: .
cdr3_length: 16

cdr3_nt: TGTGCCAGCAGTTTAGTTTCTGGAAACACCATATATTTT
cdr3_aa: CASSLVSGNTIYF
j_call: TRBJ1-3
v_call: TRBV5-4
d_call: .
clone_size: .
cdr3_length: 13

cdr3_nt: TGTGCCAGCAGCGATTTGGACAGGCTGTCGAGTGGCTACACCTTC
cdr3_aa: CASSDLDRLSSGYTF
j_call: TRBJ1-2
v_call: TRBV7-9
d_call: TRBD1
clone_size: .
cdr3_length: 15

cdr3_nt: TGTGCCAGCAGCCCCTCCCAGCGGGAGTTAAGTGAGCAGTTCTTC
cdr3_aa: CASSPSQRELSEQFF
j_call: TRBJ2-1
v_call: TRBV7-3
d_call: TRBD2
clone_size: .
cdr3_length: 15

cdr3_nt: TGCGCCAGCAGGTCTGCCGGGGTAGCGAGCAATGAGCAGTTCTTC
cdr3_aa: CASRSAGVASNEQFF
j_call: TRBJ2-1
v_call: TRBV5-1
d_call: .
clone_size: .
cdr3_length: 15

cdr3_nt: TGTGCCAGCAGCGTATCGGTGGGTGCGGAGGAGAACACCGGGGAGCTGTTTTTT
cdr3_aa: CASSVSVGAEENTGELFF
j_call: TRBJ2-2
v_call: TRBV9
d_call: .
clone_size: once
cdr3_length: 18

cdr3_nt: TGTGCCAGCTCACAACCCGGGGTTTCTGGAAACACTGAAGCTTTCTTT
cdr3_aa: CASSQPGVSGNTEAFF
j_call: TRBJ1-1
v_call: TRBV18
d_call: .
clone_size: .
cdr3_length: 16

cdr3_nt: TGCGCCAGCAGCTCCGCGGGGGCACTGAACACTGAAGCTTTCTTT
cdr3_aa: CASSSAGALNTEAFF
j_call: TRBJ1-1
v_call: TRBV5-1
d_call: .
clone_size: .
cdr3_length: 15

cdr3_nt: TGTGCCAGCAGTTTGGAGACAGGGCGAAACACCATATATTTT
cdr3_aa: CASSLETGRNTIYF
j_call: TRBJ1-3
v_call: TRBV28
d_call: TRBD1
clone_size: .
cdr3_length: 14

cdr3_nt: TGTGCCAGCAGCCTACAGGGGACAGAGGGAAACACCATATATTTT
cdr3_aa: CASSLQGTEGNTIYF
j_call: TRBJ1-3
v_call: TRBV7-7
d_call: TRBD1
clone_size: .
cdr3_length: 15

cdr3_nt: TGTGCCAGCAGCCCCAAGGGGCCCTACGAGCAGTACTTC
cdr3_aa: CASSPKGPYEQYF
j_call: TRBJ2-7
v_call: TRBV7-9
d_call: .
clone_size: .
cdr3_length: 13

cdr3_nt: TGTGCCATCAACTCGGGGACACCCTTTTGGTATTTT
cdr3_aa: CAINSGTPFWYF
j_call: TRBJ2-3
v_call: TRBV2
d_call: .
clone_size: .
cdr3_length: 12

cdr3_nt: TGTGCCAGCAGCTTAGGCAGGGGCATCGATGGCTACACCTTC
cdr3_aa: CASSLGRGIDGYTF
j_call: TRBJ1-2
v_call: TRBV7-9
d_call: .
clone_size: .
cdr3_length: 14

cdr3_nt: TGTGCCAGCAGCCTAGAGGCGACTAGCGGGAGAGAGCAGTACTTC
cdr3_aa: CASSLEATSGREQYF
j_call: TRBJ2-7
v_call: TRBV13
d_call: TRBD2
clone_size: .
cdr3_length: 15

cdr3_nt: TGTGCCAGCAGCCAACGGGCGGAGGGCACAGATACGCAGTATTTT
cdr3_aa: CASSQRAEGTDTQYF
j_call: TRBJ2-3
v_call: TRBV14
d_call: .
clone_size: .
cdr3_length: 15

cdr3_nt: TGCGCCAGCAGCCAAGAAGCGGGAGGCTACGAGCAGTACTTC
cdr3_aa: CASSQEAGGYEQYF
j_call: TRBJ2-7
v_call: TRBV4-3
d_call: TRBD2
clone_size: .
cdr3_length: 14

cdr3_nt: TGCGCCAGCAGCCAACTCTGGACTAGCGCCCAGAAACGAGAGCAGTACTTC
cdr3_aa: CASSQLWTSAQKREQYF
j_call: TRBJ2-7
v_call: TRBV4-3
d_call: TRBD2
clone_size: .
cdr3_length: 17

cdr3_nt: TGTGCCAGCAGCTTAGTATGGACAGGGGGGGAAAAACTGTTTTTT
cdr3_aa: CASSLVWTGGEKLFF
j_call: TRBJ1-4
v_call: TRBV7-8
d_call: TRBD1
clone_size: .
cdr3_length: 15

cdr3_nt: TGTGCCAGCAGTTCTTCTAGCGGCCTCCCCTACGAGCAGTACTTC
cdr3_aa: CASSSSSGLPYEQYF
j_call: TRBJ2-7
v_call: TRBV27
d_call: TRBD2
clone_size: .
cdr3_length: 15

cdr3_nt: TGCGCCAGCAGTGTCTCTAACACAGATACGCAGTATTTT
cdr3_aa: CASSVSNTDTQYF
j_call: TRBJ2-3
v_call: TRBV5-1
d_call: .
clone_size: .
cdr3_length: 13

cdr3_nt: TGTGCCAGCAGTTCAACGGAGTTTGGAGAGACCCAGTACTTC
cdr3_aa: CASSSTEFGETQYF
j_call: TRBJ2-5
v_call: TRBV6-5
d_call: .
clone_size: .
cdr3_length: 14

cdr3_nt: TGTGCCAGCAGCCGGGGACTAGCGGAAACCTACAATGAGCAGTTCTTC
cdr3_aa: CASSRGLAETYNEQFF
j_call: TRBJ2-1
v_call: TRBV5-5
d_call: TRBD2
clone_size: once
cdr3_length: 16

cdr3_nt: TGCAGCGTTGTAGGGGATGGCTCTGAAGCTTTCTTT
cdr3_aa: CSVVGDGSEAFF
j_call: TRBJ1-1
v_call: TRBV29-1
d_call: .
clone_size: .
cdr3_length: 12

cdr3_nt: TGTGCCAGCAGCTTAACCAGGAAAGCTGAAGCTTTCTTT
cdr3_aa: CASSLTRKAEAFF
j_call: TRBJ1-1
v_call: TRBV7-3
d_call: .
clone_size: .
cdr3_length: 13

cdr3_nt: TGTGCCAGCAGCCCAGTAGCGGGAGGGTACAATGAGCAGTTCTTC
cdr3_aa: CASSPVAGGYNEQFF
j_call: TRBJ2-1
v_call: TRBV11-2
d_call: TRBD2
clone_size: .
cdr3_length: 15

cdr3_nt: TGCAGCGTCCTAGCGGGACCCACCGGGGAGCTGTTTTTT
cdr3_aa: CSVLAGPTGELFF
j_call: TRBJ2-2
v_call: TRBV29-1
d_call: TRBD2
clone_size: .
cdr3_length: 13

cdr3_nt: TGTGCCAGCAGCTGGGACAGGGAAACCGGGGAGCTGTTTTTT
cdr3_aa: CASSWDRETGELFF
j_call: TRBJ2-2
v_call: TRBV7-8
d_call: TRBD1
clone_size: .
cdr3_length: 14

cdr3_nt: TGCAGCGTTGAGGACAGGGGAAGCAATCAGCCCCAGCATTTT
cdr3_aa: CSVEDRGSNQPQHF
j_call: TRBJ1-5
v_call: TRBV29-1
d_call: TRBD1
clone_size: .
cdr3_length: 14

cdr3_nt: TGTGCCAGCAGCTTGGATCGGGAGGGCCCCCCGTACGAGCAGTACTTC
cdr3_aa: CASSLDREGPPYEQYF
j_call: TRBJ2-7
v_call: TRBV5-4
d_call: TRBD2
clone_size: .
cdr3_length: 16

cdr3_nt: TGTGCCAGCAGCGGCAACAGGGCCGAGCAGTACTTC
cdr3_aa: CASSGNRAEQYF
j_call: TRBJ2-7
v_call: TRBV9
d_call: .
clone_size: .
cdr3_length: 12

cdr3_nt: TGTGCCAGCAGCGTAGACGGCGGGAGTACCGAGCAGTACTTC
cdr3_aa: CASSVDGGSTEQYF
j_call: TRBJ2-7
v_call: TRBV9
d_call: TRBD2
clone_size: .
cdr3_length: 14

cdr3_nt: TGTGCCAGCAGCTTACTAGCGGGAGAGTCCTACGAGCAGTACTTC
cdr3_aa: CASSLLAGESYEQYF
j_call: TRBJ2-7
v_call: TRBV11-2
d_call: TRBD2
clone_size: .
cdr3_length: 15

cdr3_nt: TGTGCCATCACAAAAGGACAGGGAACCTACGAGCAGTACTTC
cdr3_aa: CAITKGQGTYEQYF
j_call: TRBJ2-7
v_call: TRBV10-3
d_call: TRBD1
clone_size: .
cdr3_length: 14

cdr3_nt: TGTGCCAGCAGCGTAGCGACGGGGGCTGGAAACACCATATATTTT
cdr3_aa: CASSVATGAGNTIYF
j_call: TRBJ1-3
v_call: TRBV9
d_call: .
clone_size: .
cdr3_length: 15